This T cell receptor beta chain derives from a study of T-cell memory formation after mild COVID-19. Study-wide points: Detection of some responders pre-infection suggested pre-existing cross-reactive memory T cells participated. In second-wave clones peaking day 37, SARS-CoV-2 specificity remained unconfirmed.

With regard to this clonotype: Its antigen is still unknown.

In TCRdb, the 5' RACE reads were re-called with MiXCR into one record per CDR3 protein. The table lists fewer than 250,000 distinct CDR3 sequences, 10% to 13% of them singletons, with 3% in the top ten. V lost 3 bases and J 1 base, leaving 9 bases between the germline ends. The CDR3 has 14 residues. Germline V gene data show CDR1 as MGHRA and CDR2 as YSYEKL. Sequencing used PBMCs or a T cell subset sorted from them (not recorded which). The chain employs TRBV4-1 and TRBJ1-1; D is unclear. The sequence was collected from a young man who had mild COVID-19 (a few samples of this study predate the infection). Cell type and time point are not known. The CDR3 DNA reads TGCGCCAGCAGCCAGGAACATGGGAACACTGAAGCTTTCTTT. Protein: CASSQEHGNTEAFF.